The rows below give T cell receptor beta chains drawn from one sample of a study of T cell responses to AZD1222 COVID-19 vaccine. The repertoire was sequenced with immunoSEQ multiplex PCR; TCRdb's copy has only in-frame clones and lacks some. The repertoire holds approximately 84,000 clones, with around four fifths as singletons. Source: peripheral blood, taken 28 days after the second AZD1222 dose. All receptors come from an adult who received the AZD1222 COVID-19 vaccine. Each CDR3 is given with its conserved first and last residue. D genes are given only for firm matches. Size tells how often a clone was seen (once, few, many) or the class of an expanded clone, and some rows leave it out.

j_gene,d_gene,abundance,v_gene,CDR3aa,CDR3nt
TRBJ1-2,TRBD1,NA,TRBV12-3/TRBV12-4,CASSHRGNYGYTF,TGTGCCAGCAGCCACAGGGGAAACTATGGCTACACCTTC
TRBJ2-7,NA,NA,TRBV11-2,CASSLGTLYEQYF,TGTGCCAGCAGCTTAGGGACCCTCTACGAGCAGTACTTC
TRBJ1-2,NA,NA,TRBV3-1/TRBV3-2,CASSHGIDYTF,TGTGCCAGCAGCCATGGTATTGACTACACCTTC
TRBJ2-1,NA,NA,TRBV27,CASSFHETGTNNQYNEQFF,TGTGCCAGCAGTTTCCATGAGACAGGTACGAATAACCAGTACAATGAGCAGTTCTTC
TRBJ2-5,NA,NA,TRBV6-5,CASSQDGTWETQYF,TGTGCCAGCAGCCAGGACGGAACCTGGGAGACCCAGTACTTC
TRBJ2-3,NA,NA,TRBV28,CASSFEGGADTQYF,TGTGCCAGCAGTTTCGAGGGCGGGGCAGATACGCAGTATTTT
TRBJ2-1,TRBD1,NA,TRBV25-1,CASSDGTGGRGSYNEQFF,TGTGCCAGCAGTGACGGGACAGGGGGCCGAGGTTCGTACAATGAGCAGTTCTTC
TRBJ1-2,NA,NA,TRBV7-2,CASSLGGDKAYGYTF,TGTGCCAGCAGCTTAGGCGGGGACAAGGCATATGGCTACACCTTC
TRBJ2-3,NA,NA,TRBV7-2,CASSLSGVTSTDTQYF,TGTGCCAGCAGCTTAAGTGGGGTTACTAGCACAGATACGCAGTATTTT
TRBJ1-3,NA,NA,TRBV7-2,CASSLPSSGNTIYF,TGTGCCAGCAGCTTACCGAGCTCTGGAAACACCATATATTTT
TRBJ2-7,TRBD2,NA,TRBV19,CASSKTGLVYEQYF,TGTGCCAGTAGTAAAACCGGACTAGTGTACGAGCAGTACTTC
TRBJ2-7,TRBD1,NA,TRBV28,CASREQGAYEQYF,TGTGCCAGCAGGGAGCAGGGGGCCTACGAGCAGTACTTC
TRBJ2-7,TRBD2,NA,TRBV27,CASSEMTSGFSYEQYF,TGTGCCAGCAGTGAGATGACTAGCGGGTTCTCCTACGAGCAGTACTTC
TRBJ2-3,TRBD1,NA,TRBV27,CASSKRRGQGSTDTQYF,TGTGCCAGCAGCAAACGCCGGGGACAGGGGAGCACAGATACGCAGTATTTT
TRBJ2-1,TRBD1,NA,TRBV25-1,CASSAGGNEQFF,TGTGCCAGCAGTGCAGGGGGTAATGAGCAGTTCTTC
TRBJ2-3,TRBD2,NA,TRBV7-7,CASSRGTSDNTQYF,TGTGCCAGCAGCCGAGGGACTAGCGACAATACGCAGTATTTT
TRBJ2-5,TRBD2,NA,TRBV14,CASSTPRKLAAHYYQETQYF,TGTGCCAGCAGCACGCCCCGGAAACTAGCGGCACATTACTATCAAGAGACCCAGTACTTC
TRBJ1-6,NA,NA,TRBV15,CATSRDRGSNSPLHF,TGTGCCACCAGCAGAGATAGGGGCAGCAATTCACCCCTCCACTTT
TRBJ1-1,NA,NA,TRBV9,CASSVFKNTEAFF,TGTGCCAGCAGCGTATTCAAGAACACTGAAGCTTTCTTT
TRBJ2-7,NA,NA,TRBV27,CASSFRDPTIYEQYF,TGTGCCAGCAGTTTCAGGGATCCAACCATCTACGAGCAGTACTTC
TRBJ1-6,NA,once,TRBV28,CASSPPQGRNSPLHF,TGTGCCAGCAGTCCCCCCCAGGGTCGGAATTCACCCCTCCACTTT
TRBJ2-1,TRBD2,NA,TRBV5-4,CASKNRLAGNEQFF,TGTGCCAGCAAAAACCGGCTAGCGGGAAATGAGCAGTTCTTC
TRBJ2-1,NA,NA,TRBV28,CASSLWSTRDRRDEQFF,TGTGCCAGCAGTTTATGGTCTACCCGGGACCGGAGGGATGAGCAGTTCTTC
TRBJ2-1,TRBD1,NA,TRBV27,CASSLEVWGQGVNNEQFF,TGTGCCAGCAGTTTAGAGGTATGGGGTCAGGGGGTAAACAATGAGCAGTTCTTC